The 3 T cell receptor beta chains in this list originate from one sample, sequenced in a study of immune evolution from preneoplasia to lung adenocarcinoma. Assay used: immunoSEQ multiplex PCR; TCRdb lists only in-frame clones, some missing. The table includes roughly 10,000 clones, around 75% detected once. Material for sequencing was FFPE normal lung tissue adjacent to the tumor. The receptors originated from a person in their sixties with lung adenocarcinoma. Some clones in this sample may be carry-over from other donors' samples.

This clone appeared once. V and J are TRBV7-2 and TRBJ2-3; 9 nucleotides match TRBD1. The CDR3 covers 18 residues. Germline assignment: CDR1 SGHTA and CDR2 FQGNSA. V lost 5 bases to trimming and J lost 5 bases; unmatched junction nucleotides: 17. The DNA for the CDR3 is TGTGCCAGCAGCAACACCGCTCTGACAGGGGGAAGGGGAGATACGCAGTATTTT. This codes for CASSNTALTGGRGDTQYF. The full variable domain, its missing parts supplied by reference TRBV7-2 and TRBJ2-3, is GAGVSQSPSNKVTEKGKDVELRCDPISGHTALYWYRQSLGQGLEFLIYFQGNSAPDKSGLPSDRFSAERTGGSVSTLTIQRTQQEDSAVYLCASSNTALTGGRGDTQYFGPGTRLTVL.

The gene calls are TRBV5-5 and TRBJ2-2; 9 nucleotides match TRBD1. Losses at the gene ends were 5 bases for V and 3 bases for J; bases not matched to a gene: 5. From germline, CDR1 is SGHKS and CDR2 YYEKEE (reference sequence). The length of the CDR3 is 15 residues. The CDR3 loop reads CASSRRDRDTGELFF. The CDR3 nucleotides are TGTGCCAGCAGTCGCCGGGACAGGGACACCGGGGAGCTGTTTTTT.

The chain recombines TRBV7-3 with TRBJ1-2, with D perhaps TRBD1 (5 bases). V was pared by 3 bases and J by 6 bases, with 14 bases between. The germline CDR1 and CDR2 sequences are SGHTA and FQGTGA. There are 14 residues in the CDR3. CDR3 nucleotides: TGTGCCAGCAGCTTTGACAGTCCCCTCGATGGCTACACCTTC. Its protein product is CASSFDSPLDGYTF.